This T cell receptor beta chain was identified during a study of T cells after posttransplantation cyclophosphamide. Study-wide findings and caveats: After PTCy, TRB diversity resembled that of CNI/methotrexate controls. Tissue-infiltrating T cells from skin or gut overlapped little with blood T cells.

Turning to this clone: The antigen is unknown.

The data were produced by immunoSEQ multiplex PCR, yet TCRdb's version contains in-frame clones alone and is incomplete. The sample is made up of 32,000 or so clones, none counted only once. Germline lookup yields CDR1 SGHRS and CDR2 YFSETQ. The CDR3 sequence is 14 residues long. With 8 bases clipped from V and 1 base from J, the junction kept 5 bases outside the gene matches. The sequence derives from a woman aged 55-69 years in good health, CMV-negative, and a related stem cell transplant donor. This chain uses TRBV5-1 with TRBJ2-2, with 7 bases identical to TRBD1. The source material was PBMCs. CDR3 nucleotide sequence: TGCGCCAGTACCGGGACAGTGAACACCGGGGAGCTGTTTTTT. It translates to CASTGTVNTGELFF.